Below are 10 T cell receptor beta chains sequenced from a single sample in a study of identical twins (dated by TCRdb to the mid-2010s). Receptors were amplified or captured by 5' RACE. Sequencing took place on an Illumina HiSeq 2000. In-frame beta chains were kept once TCRdb had trimmed the public reads at Q25 with fastp and called clones with MiXCR. Entries are consolidated by CDR3 protein sequence, retaining the most common genes and DNA. The sample has hundreds of thousands of distinct CDR3 sequences on record, 7.5% of them singletons. The top ten hold around 2.1% of the sample. These data were likewise used in another study, on yellow fever vaccine responses in identical twins.

The specimen was memory (CD45RO+) T cells sorted from blood. The sample's cell subset or site label, decoded: CD45RO+ enriched T cells. All receptors derive from a woman aged 18-29 years in good health.

This clonotype was observed at least ten times. V usage is TRBV19 and J usage is TRBJ2-1; the D is unclear. Germline lookup yields CDR1 LNHDA and CDR2 SQIVND (reference sequence). V was trimmed by 8 bases and J by 3 bases, leaving 5 bases between them. There are 11 residues in the CDR3. For the CDR3, the DNA is TGTGCCAGTGCAGACTACAATGAGCAGTTCTTC. It is translated as CASADYNEQFF. The complete variable domain, with remaining parts taken from reference TRBV19 and TRBJ2-1, reads DGGITQSPKYLFRKEGQNVTLSCEQNLNHDAMYWYRQDPGQGLRLIYYSQIVNDFQKGDIAEGYSVSREKKESFPLTVTSAQKNPTAFYLCASADYNEQFFGPGTRLTVL.

This clonotype was seen many times. The chain has TRBV5-1 and TRBJ1-1, with D possibly TRBD1 on 6 matching bases. The CDR3 loop spans 13 amino acids. Deletions cut 4 bases from V and 8 bases from J, with 15 bases between. Germline assignment: CDR1 SGHRS and CDR2 YFSETQ. The CDR3 DNA sequence: TGCGCCAGCAGCATAGAGGGGACACAAGAAGCTTTCTTT. It specifies CASSIEGTQEAFF.

This chain connects TRBV2 to TRBJ2-7; the match to TRBD2 covers 11 bases. Germline assignment: CDR1 SNHLY and CDR2 FYNNEI. CDR3 length: 15 residues. The trim removed 5 bases at V and 2 bases at J, leaving 5 bases unmatched. CDR3 DNA sequence: TGTGCCAGCAGTTTAGCGGGGGGGCCAGCCTACGAGCAGTACTTC. It specifies CASSLAGGPAYEQYF.

There are a few counts of this clonotype. CDR3 amino acids: CASSSTPGTGQQPQHF. In DNA form, the CDR3 reads TGTGCCAGCAGCTCTACCCCCGGGACAGGGCAACAGCCCCAGCATTTT. The chain joins TRBV7-9 to TRBJ1-5, with 9 bases that match TRBD1. V shed 4 bases, J shed 7 bases, and the junction held 11 bases outside the gene matches. This CDR3 is built from 16 residues. From germline, CDR1 is SEHNR and CDR2 FQNEAQ (reference sequence).

This clonotype showed up many times. This chain joins TRBV20-1 and TRBJ2-3; TRBD2 matches 12 bases. CDR1 and CDR2 (germline): DFQATT, SNEGSKA (reference sequence). J lost 7 bases, V lost 6 bases, and 8 bases had no gene match. The CDR3 covers 14 residues. CDR3 amino acids: CSATTSGRLNTQYF. The DNA of the CDR3 is TGCAGTGCAACGACTAGCGGGAGACTAAATACGCAGTATTTT.

This clonotype appeared a few times. The CDR3 is CASSEERGKSDTQYF. CDR3 coding DNA: TGTGCCAGCAGCGAAGAGCGGGGGAAGTCAGATACGCAGTATTTT. The gene calls are TRBV7-3 and TRBJ2-3, with 8 bases matching TRBD2. CDR3 length: 15 amino acids. CDR1 and CDR2 from the germline V gene are SGHTA and FQGTGA. V was clipped by 5 bases and J by 4 bases; unmatched bases: 8.

This clonotype has only a few counts. The CDR3 is CASSSPGRDYNEQFF. The CDR3 DNA is TGTGCCAGCAGTTCCCCCGGCAGGGATTACAATGAGCAGTTCTTC. This chain links TRBV6-2 or TRBV6-3 with TRBJ2-1, with D possibly matching TRBD1 (5 bases). The ends were cut back, 4 bases at V and 4 bases at J, with 14 bases in the middle. This CDR3 spans 15 amino acids. CDR1 and CDR2 from the germline V gene are MNHEY and SVGEGT.

This chain links TRBV29-1 with TRBJ1-4, with D perhaps TRBD1 (5 bases). Germline CDR1 and CDR2: SQVTM and ANQGSEA. CDR3 length equals 14 residues. V dropped 7 bases and J dropped 0 bases, with 12 bases sitting between them. Written as DNA, the CDR3 is TGCAGCGGGCGGGACGGACCAACTAATGAAAAACTGTTTTTT. Its translation: CSGRDGPTNEKLFF.

This clonotype showed up just a few times. This sequence joins TRBV15 and TRBJ2-3; D might be TRBD1 (6 bases). Trimming took 5 bases from V and 1 from J, leaving 16 bases between them. Germline values: CDR1 LNHNV, CDR2 YYDKDF (reference sequence). This CDR3 is 16 amino acids long. The chain's CDR3 is CATSLGVDRRTDTQYF. The CDR3 DNA is TGTGCCACCAGCCTCGGGGTGGACAGACGCACAGATACGCAGTATTTT.

The CDR3 nucleotides are TGTGCCAGTAGTTGGGGACAGGAGACTGAAGCTTTCTTT. Amino acid sequence: CASSWGQETEAFF. V and J are TRBV19 and TRBJ1-1; 8 positions match TRBD1. Germline V gives CDR1 LNHDA, CDR2 SQIVND (reference sequence). V was pared by 5 bases and J by 5 bases, with 4 bases of the junction left unmatched. The CDR3 runs 13 residues. The full variable domain, rest sourced from reference TRBV19 and TRBJ1-1, is DGGITQSPKYLFRKEGQNVTLSCEQNLNHDAMYWYRQDPGQGLRLIYYSQIVNDFQKGDIAEGYSVSREKKESFPLTVTSAQKNPTAFYLCASSWGQETEAFFGQGTRLTVV.